This T cell receptor beta chain was profiled in a study of T cell responses to AZD1222 COVID-19 vaccine. Repertoires were generated with immunoSEQ multiplex PCR, while TCRdb's copy carries only in-frame clones and drops some. The sample comprises about 190,000 clones, just over 90% of which are singletons, and approximately 0.98% rests with the top ten. Whole-study findings and limits: Only 5 to 7 AZD1222 recipients were seropositive at baseline. Per reports, nearly half of all spike-specific TCRs target regions that are unmutated in variants.

With regard to this clone: What it recognizes is unknown.

The CDR3 consists of 17 residues. V was cut by 0 bases and J by 3 bases, with 18 bases left in between. Germline CDR1 and CDR2: SEHNR and FQNEAQ (reference sequence). The TCR comes from an adult in good health. Material: peripheral blood, obtained on day 0 of AZD1222 vaccination. V usage is TRBV7-9 and J usage is TRBJ2-7; tentative D call: TRBD2 (6 bases). CDR3 sequence reads: CASSLALSGEAGYEQYF. The CDR3 nucleotides read TGTGCCAGCAGCTTAGCGTTGTCGGGGGAAGCTGGCTACGAGCAGTACTTC.